This T cell receptor (beta chain) was identified in a study of vaccination and CD4 T cells after COVID-19 (dated 2022 in TCRdb). Regarding the research as a whole: SARS-CoV-2 positivity had been established in the convalescent patients by nasal swab PCR, and mild disease was recorded in several of these patients and severe disease in one. In the convalescent cohort there were six males and four females, among whom were two Hispanic individuals, seven Caucasians, two Asians and one multiracial person. Participants received two doses of either the Pfizer-BioNTech BNT162b2 vaccine (n=8) or the Moderna mRNA-1273 vaccine (n=2). Post-COVID blood samples from convalescent patients were collected a median of around 100 days after diagnosis, with a range of about 35 to 180 days. Post-vaccine blood samples were taken a median of 72 days after the second vaccine dose, with a range of 14 to 241 days. Culture stimuli were overlapping spike peptide pools from SARS-CoV-2 and from the common cold coronaviruses HCoV-NL63, HCoV-OC43 and HCoV-229E. As controls, cultures received a CEFX viral epitope pool (the positive control), an HIV-1 Nef peptide pool (the negative control), or no peptide at all. In around 9 COVID-19 convalescent patients and a handful of infection-naive healthy vaccine recipients, researchers compared the spike-specific CD4+ TCR repertoire from before mRNA vaccination with the repertoire from after.

The treatment or condition tag for this specimen amounts to: approximately 9-day PBMC culture with coronavirus spike peptide pools or control peptides (ViraFEST assay). To expand antigen-specific T cells with peptide pools and then pick out the expanded clonotypes through TCR sequencing, the study relied on the ViraFEST assay. The positive SARS-CoV-2 PCR tests of the convalescent patients were dated from March to December 2020, before the Alpha, Beta and Delta variants emerged in the United States. Each well held approximately 2 million PBMCs cultured in IMDM containing roughly 5% human AB serum and approximately 10 IU/ml IL-2, with 9 to 10 ug/ml peptide pools added. Half of the culture medium was replaced with fresh IL-2-containing medium on days 3 and 7. After roughly 9 days of culture, CD4+ T cells were isolated by negative selection with the EasySep CD4+ T cell isolation kit. PBMCs were separated from whole blood using Ficoll-Paque Plus gradient centrifugation and then either used fresh or cryopreserved at -140C. Culture conditions were generally each tested in triplicate wells.

This clonotype is characterized as large (0.1 to 1%). The specificity of this receptor is unknown. Base-call qualities are not available, and no considerably larger clone is one nucleotide away. Library preparation employed PCR. TCR sequencing of DNA from cultured CD4+ T cells used the Oncomine TCR Beta short-read assay at the Johns Hopkins FTIC core. Genomic DNA was extracted from the cultured CD4+ T cells with the QIAamp micro DNA kit. Oncomine TCR Beta libraries from cultured CD4+ T cells were pooled using unique dual indexes and sequenced on an Illumina iSeq 100. As for how the authors treated the data: Non-productive sequences were removed, and CDR3s not starting with C, not ending with F or W, or shorter than 7 amino acids were discarded. Antigen-specific clonotypes were identified with the MANAFEST web application by comparing peptide-stimulated wells with reference and other culture wells. For a clone to be called positive, the clone needed an FDR below 0.05, an odds ratio above 5, and a productive frequency above 0.1% in at least two of three replicate wells. Cross-reactive clonotypes were defined as significantly expanded in both SARS-CoV-2 spike wells and at least one common cold coronavirus spike condition. Similarity between CDR3 sequences was evaluated in R version 3.6.1 using Levenshtein distances (stringdist) and unrooted phylogenetic trees (ape). The public reads were quality trimmed at Q25 with fastp and then assembled into clones with MiXCR by TCRdb, keeping productive beta chains. For every CDR3 protein sequence, its rows merge into one entry that carries the most common genes and DNA. Here the V and J calls rest on TCRdb's processing, not on the authors' analysis. The sample table records 8,000 or so distinct CDR3 sequences; 20% to 25% of these occur just once. The ten largest make up about a fifth of the sample.

Points the paper makes about the study in general: Only a relatively small number of convalescent patients were included in the study, and early timepoints following natural infection were not analyzed. In convalescent patients, a median about 84% of post-vaccine SARS-CoV-2-reactive clones were detected only after vaccination, and vaccine-specific priming was suggested by this finding. An increase in the median number of SARS-CoV-2-reactive clonotypes from approximately 20 after infection to 38 after vaccination was observed, but the change was not found to be significant. Of the vaccine-specific clones in convalescent patients, 304 of 307, or nearly all, reacted only to SARS-CoV-2 spike and did not cross-react with common cold coronaviruses.

Inclusive of the bounding cysteine and phenylalanine, the CDR3 is 13 residues long. Left in the record is the CDR3 DNA by itself, 39 bases read in frame from the first base. V is reduced by 5 bases and J by 8 bases, leaving a spacing of 14 bases between them. Sequences KGHDR (CDR1) and SFDVKD (CDR2) are obtained from the germline V gene. The sequence joins TRBV24-1 to TRBJ1-2, and TRBD1 may be the D gene, going by 5 matching bases. The receptor was isolated from a human donor who had recovered from COVID-19. The sample here was CD4+ T cells from blood, cultured in vitro, taken after SARS-CoV-2 vaccination. The DNA reads TGTGCCACCAGTGCGGACACTCGGACAGGCTACACCTTC. Its product reads: CATSADTRTGYTF.